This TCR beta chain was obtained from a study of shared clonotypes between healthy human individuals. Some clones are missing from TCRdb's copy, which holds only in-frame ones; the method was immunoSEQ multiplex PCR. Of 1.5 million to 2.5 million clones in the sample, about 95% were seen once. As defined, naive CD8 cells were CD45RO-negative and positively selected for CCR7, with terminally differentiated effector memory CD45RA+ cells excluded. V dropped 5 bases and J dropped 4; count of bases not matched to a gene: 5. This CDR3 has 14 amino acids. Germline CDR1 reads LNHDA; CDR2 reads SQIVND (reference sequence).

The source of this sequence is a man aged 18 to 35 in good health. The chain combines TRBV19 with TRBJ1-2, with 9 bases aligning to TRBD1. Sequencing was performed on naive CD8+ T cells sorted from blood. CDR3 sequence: CASSWDREGYGYTF. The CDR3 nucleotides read TGTGCCAGTAGTTGGGACAGGGAGGGCTATGGCTACACCTTC.